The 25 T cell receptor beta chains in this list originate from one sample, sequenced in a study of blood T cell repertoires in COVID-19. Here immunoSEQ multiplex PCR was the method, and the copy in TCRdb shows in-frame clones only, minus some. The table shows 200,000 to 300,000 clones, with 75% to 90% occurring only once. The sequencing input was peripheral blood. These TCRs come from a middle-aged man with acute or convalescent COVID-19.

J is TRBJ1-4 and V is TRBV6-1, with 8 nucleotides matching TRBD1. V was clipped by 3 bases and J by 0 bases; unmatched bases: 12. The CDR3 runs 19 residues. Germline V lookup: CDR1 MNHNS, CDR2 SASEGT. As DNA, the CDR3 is TGTGCCAGCAGTGATTTAAATCGTGGACAGGGAACAACTAATGAAAAACTGTTTTTT. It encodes CASSDLNRGQGTTNEKLFF.

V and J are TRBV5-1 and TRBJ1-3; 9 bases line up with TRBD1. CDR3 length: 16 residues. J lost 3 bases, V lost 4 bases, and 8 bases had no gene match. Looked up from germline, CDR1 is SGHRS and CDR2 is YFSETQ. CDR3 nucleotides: TGCGCCAGCAGCCCCGGACAGGGGATAGGTGGAAACACCATATATTTT. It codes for CASSPGQGIGGNTIYF.

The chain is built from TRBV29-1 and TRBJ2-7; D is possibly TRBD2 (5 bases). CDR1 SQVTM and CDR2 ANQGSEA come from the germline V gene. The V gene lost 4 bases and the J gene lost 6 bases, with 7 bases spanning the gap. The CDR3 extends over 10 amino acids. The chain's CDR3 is CSVGSGEQYF. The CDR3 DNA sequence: TGCAGCGTTGGAAGCGGCGAGCAGTACTTC.

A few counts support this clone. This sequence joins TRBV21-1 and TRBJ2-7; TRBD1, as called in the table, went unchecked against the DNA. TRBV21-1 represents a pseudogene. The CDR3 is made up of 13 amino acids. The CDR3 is CASSHGARFEQYF. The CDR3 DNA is TGTGCCAGCAGCCATGGGGCCCGGTTCGAGCAGTACTTC.

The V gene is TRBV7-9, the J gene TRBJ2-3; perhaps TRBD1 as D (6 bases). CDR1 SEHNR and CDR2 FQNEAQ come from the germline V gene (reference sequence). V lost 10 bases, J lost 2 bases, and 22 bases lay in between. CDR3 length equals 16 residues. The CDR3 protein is CATQGSRRGNTDTQYF. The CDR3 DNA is TGTGCCACCCAGGGGTCGAGACGCGGAAACACAGATACGCAGTATTTT.

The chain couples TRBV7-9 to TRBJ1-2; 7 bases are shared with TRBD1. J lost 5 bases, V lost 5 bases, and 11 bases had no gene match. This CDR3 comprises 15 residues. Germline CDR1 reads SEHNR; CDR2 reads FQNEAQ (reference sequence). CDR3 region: CASSHLEGARYGYTF. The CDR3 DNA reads TGTGCCAGCAGCCATCTCGAGGGGGCGAGGTATGGCTACACCTTC.

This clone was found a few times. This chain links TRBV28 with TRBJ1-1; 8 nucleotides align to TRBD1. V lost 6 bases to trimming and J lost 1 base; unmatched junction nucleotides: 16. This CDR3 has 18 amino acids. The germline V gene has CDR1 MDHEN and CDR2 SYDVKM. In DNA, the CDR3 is TGTGCCAGCAGATTGCCCCCGGGACAGGCTCTTCAGAACACTGAAGCTTTCTTT. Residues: CASRLPPGQALQNTEAFF.

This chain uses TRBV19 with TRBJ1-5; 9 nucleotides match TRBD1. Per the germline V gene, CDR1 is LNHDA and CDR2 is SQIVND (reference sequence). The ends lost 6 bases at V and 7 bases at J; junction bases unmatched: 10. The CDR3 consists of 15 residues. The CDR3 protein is CASSSGQGGGQPQHF. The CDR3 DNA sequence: TGTGCCAGTAGCTCGGGACAGGGTGGAGGACAGCCCCAGCATTTT.

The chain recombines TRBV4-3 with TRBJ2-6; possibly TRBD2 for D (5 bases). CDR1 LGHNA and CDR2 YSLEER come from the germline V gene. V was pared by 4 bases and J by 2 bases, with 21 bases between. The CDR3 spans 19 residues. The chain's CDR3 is CASSPGLGPIPTGANVLTF. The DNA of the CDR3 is TGCGCCAGCAGCCCCGGACTGGGCCCCATACCAACTGGGGCCAACGTCCTGACTTTC.

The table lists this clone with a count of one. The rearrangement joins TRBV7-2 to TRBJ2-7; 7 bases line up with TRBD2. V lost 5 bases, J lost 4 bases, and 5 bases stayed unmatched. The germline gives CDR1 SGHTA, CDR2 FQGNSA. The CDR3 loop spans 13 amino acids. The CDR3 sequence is CASSGDYLYEQYF. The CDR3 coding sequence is TGTGCCAGCAGCGGGGACTATCTATACGAGCAGTACTTC.

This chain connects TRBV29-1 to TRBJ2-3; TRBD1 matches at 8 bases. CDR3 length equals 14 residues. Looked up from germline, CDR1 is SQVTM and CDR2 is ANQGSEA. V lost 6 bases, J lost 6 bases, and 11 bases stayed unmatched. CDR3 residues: CSVVGQASTDTQYF. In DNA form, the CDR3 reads TGCAGCGTGGTGGGACAGGCCAGTACCGATACGCAGTATTTT.

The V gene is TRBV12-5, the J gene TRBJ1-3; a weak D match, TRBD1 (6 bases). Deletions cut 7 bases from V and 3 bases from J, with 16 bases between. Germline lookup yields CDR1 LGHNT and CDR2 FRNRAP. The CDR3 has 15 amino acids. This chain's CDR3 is CASALRAGVGNTIYF. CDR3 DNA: TGTGCTAGTGCCCTTAGGGCAGGGGTTGGAAACACCATATATTTT. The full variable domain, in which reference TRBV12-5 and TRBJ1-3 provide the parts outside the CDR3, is DARVTQTPRHKVTEMGQEVTMRCQPILGHNTVFWYRQTMMQGLELLAYFRNRAPLDDSGMPKDRFSAEMPDATLATLKIQPSEPRDSAVYFCASALRAGVGNTIYFGEGSWLTVV.

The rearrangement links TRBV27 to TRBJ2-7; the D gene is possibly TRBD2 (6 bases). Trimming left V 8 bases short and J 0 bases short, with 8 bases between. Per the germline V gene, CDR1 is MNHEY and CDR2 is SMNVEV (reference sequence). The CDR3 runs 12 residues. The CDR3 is CASRDSSYEQYF. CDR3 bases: TGTGCCAGCCGGGACTCCTCCTACGAGCAGTACTTC.

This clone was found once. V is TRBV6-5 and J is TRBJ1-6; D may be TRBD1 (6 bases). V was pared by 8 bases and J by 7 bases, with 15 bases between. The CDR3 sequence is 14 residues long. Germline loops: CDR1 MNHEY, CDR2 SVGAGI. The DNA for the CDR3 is TGTGCCAGCCGTCCGGGGACATACAATTCACCCCTCCACTTT. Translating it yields CASRPGTYNSPLHF.

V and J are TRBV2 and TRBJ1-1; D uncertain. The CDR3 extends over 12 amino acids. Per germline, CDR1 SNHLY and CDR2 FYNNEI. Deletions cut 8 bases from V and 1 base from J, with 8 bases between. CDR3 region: CASCNSNTEAFF. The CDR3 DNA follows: TGTGCCAGCTGTAACTCGAACACTGAAGCTTTCTTT.

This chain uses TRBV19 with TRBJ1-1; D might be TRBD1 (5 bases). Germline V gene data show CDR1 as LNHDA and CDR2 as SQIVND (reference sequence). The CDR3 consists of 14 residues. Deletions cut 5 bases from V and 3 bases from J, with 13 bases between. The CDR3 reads CASSDSSMYTEAFF. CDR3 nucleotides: TGTGCCAGTAGTGACAGTTCGATGTACACTGAAGCTTTCTTT.

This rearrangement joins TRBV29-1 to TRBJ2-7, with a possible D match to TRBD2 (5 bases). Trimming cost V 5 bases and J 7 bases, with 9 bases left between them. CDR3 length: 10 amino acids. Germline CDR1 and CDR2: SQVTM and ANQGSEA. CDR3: CSVRTGEQYF. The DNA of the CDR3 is TGCAGCGTTCGAACGGGAGAGCAGTACTTC.

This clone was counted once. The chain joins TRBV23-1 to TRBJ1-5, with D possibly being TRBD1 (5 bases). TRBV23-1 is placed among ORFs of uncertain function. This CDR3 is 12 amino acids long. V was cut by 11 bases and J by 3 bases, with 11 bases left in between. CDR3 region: CAVEGVNQPQHF. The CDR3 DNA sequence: TGCGCCGTTGAAGGGGTCAATCAGCCCCAGCATTTT.

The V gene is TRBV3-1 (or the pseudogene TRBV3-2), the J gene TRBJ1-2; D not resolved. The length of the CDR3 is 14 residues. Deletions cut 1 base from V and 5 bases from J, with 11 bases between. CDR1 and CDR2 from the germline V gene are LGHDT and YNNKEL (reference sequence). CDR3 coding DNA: TGTGCCAGCAGCCAAGCCGAAGCCTTATATGGCTACACCTTC. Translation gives CASSQAEALYGYTF.

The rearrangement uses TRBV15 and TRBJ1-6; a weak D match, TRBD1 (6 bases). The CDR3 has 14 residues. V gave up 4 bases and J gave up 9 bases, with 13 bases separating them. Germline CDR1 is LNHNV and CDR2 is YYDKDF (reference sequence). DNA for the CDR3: TGTGCCACCAGCATCACAGGGTACGGTTCACCCCTCCACTTT. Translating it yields CATSITGYGSPLHF.

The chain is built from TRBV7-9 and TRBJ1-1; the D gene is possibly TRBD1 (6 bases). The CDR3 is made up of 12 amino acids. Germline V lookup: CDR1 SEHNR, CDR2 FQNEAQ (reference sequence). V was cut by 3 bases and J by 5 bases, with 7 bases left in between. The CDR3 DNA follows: TGTGCCAGCAGCTTGGACAGAACTGAAGCTTTCTTT. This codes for CASSLDRTEAFF.

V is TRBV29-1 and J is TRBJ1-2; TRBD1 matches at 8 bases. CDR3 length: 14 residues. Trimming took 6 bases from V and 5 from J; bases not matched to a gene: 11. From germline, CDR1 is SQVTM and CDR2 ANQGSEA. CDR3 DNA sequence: TGCAGCGTCGAACTGGGACAGGAATCGTATGGCTACACCTTC. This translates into CSVELGQESYGYTF.

CDR3 sequence (DNA): TGTGCCAGCAGCTTAAATTTGGCTACTACCTACAATGAGCAGTTCTTC. Its translation is CASSLNLATTYNEQFF. The chain carries TRBV7-9 and TRBJ2-1; D is unresolved. CDR3 length: 16 residues. V lost 2 bases and J lost 2, with 13 bases in between. Germline V gives CDR1 SEHNR, CDR2 FQNEAQ (reference sequence).

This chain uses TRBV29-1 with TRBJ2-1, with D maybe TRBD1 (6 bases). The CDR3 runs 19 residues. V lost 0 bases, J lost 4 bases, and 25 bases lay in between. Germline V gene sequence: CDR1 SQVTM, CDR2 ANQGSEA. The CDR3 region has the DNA TGCAGCGTTGAAGATTTAGGGGGTGGGTCGCGCCTAAGGTACAATGAGCAGTTCTTC. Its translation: CSVEDLGGGSRLRYNEQFF.

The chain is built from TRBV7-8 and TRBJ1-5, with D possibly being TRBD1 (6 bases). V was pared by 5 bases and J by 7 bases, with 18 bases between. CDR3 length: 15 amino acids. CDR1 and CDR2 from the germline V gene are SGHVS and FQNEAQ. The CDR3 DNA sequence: TGTGCCAGCAGCGGGCCACAGGGAGGGGAGCAGCCCCAGCATTTT. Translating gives CASSGPQGGEQPQHF.